The table lists the clone carrying this TCR beta chain with a count of one. The antigen remains unidentified. The data were taken from a study of T cells in Graves' hyperthyroidism and ophthalmopathy. Patients were aged 18 to 65, had disease duration under 2 months, and had newly diagnosed hyperthyroidism. Study-wide findings and caveats: Among clonotypes expanded in thyroid above 0.001, most were also found in blood. Ophthalmopathy got predicted by the model a median roughly 6.1 months before its onset.

Germline CDR1 is MGHDK and CDR2 is SYGVNS. J gave up 2 bases and V 4 bases, and 13 bases lay outside the gene matches. This CDR3 contains 18 residues. Amplification yielded TCR beta CDR3 regions, with RNA transcripts as the source. In the first-round RT-PCR of the TCR CDR3, the HTBI primer set was used. TCRdb reprocessed the multiplex PCR reads via MiXCR and lists one record per CDR3 protein. The sample contains about 400,000 distinct CDR3 sequences, 14% to 15% of which appear only once. This chain links TRBV25-1 with TRBJ2-5; 10 bases are a match to TRBD1. The sequenced sample was blood. The sequence was collected from a woman under 40 with Graves' hyperthyroidism. CDR3: CASSGQNAGTGDQETQYF. CDR3 DNA: TGTGCCAGCAGTGGACAGAACGCCGGGACAGGGGATCAAGAGACCCAGTACTTC. Drawing the rest from reference TRBV25-1 and TRBJ2-5, the complete variable domain is EADIYQTPRYLVIGTGKKITLECSQTMGHDKMYWYQQDPGMELHLIHYSYGVNSTEKGDLSSESTVSRIRTEHFPLTLESARPSHTSQYLCASSGQNAGTGDQETQYFGPGTRLLVL.